The 20 T cell receptor beta chains in this list originate from one sample, sequenced in a study of Graves' ophthalmopathy and Graves' hyperthyroidism. The authors amplified TCR beta CDR3 regions, and they did so from RNA transcripts for repertoire sequencing. Second-round multiplex PCR followed a first-round RT-PCR using HTBI primers. A single record per CDR3 protein comes from TCRdb applying MiXCR to the multiplex PCR reads. This repertoire shows about 420,000 distinct CDR3 sequences, roughly 20% found once; its top ten account for roughly 3%. The sequencing input was peripheral blood. All receptors come from a woman younger than 35 with stable Graves' hyperthyroidism.

This clonotype was observed many times. The rearrangement links TRBV6-1 to TRBJ1-2; no clear D gene. V lost 2 bases and J lost 7, with 23 bases in between. CDR1 and CDR2 (germline): MNHNS, SASEGT. The CDR3 runs 17 residues. The CDR3 DNA reads TGTGCCAGCAGTGAACGGGTCGACGGGGTCCAGGCCCGTGGCTACACCTTC. Encoded protein: CASSERVDGVQARGYTF.

Many counts were recorded for this clonotype. The chain is built from TRBV9 and TRBJ2-7, with TRBD2 matching over 7 bases. Trimming took 3 bases from V and 5 from J; bases not matched to a gene: 11. This CDR3 spans 15 amino acids. From germline, CDR1 is SGDLS and CDR2 YYNGEE. This CDR3 reads CASSARSGTFHEQYF. CDR3 sequence (DNA): TGTGCCAGCAGCGCACGGAGCGGGACGTTCCACGAGCAGTACTTC.

This clonotype was observed at least ten times. This chain links TRBV4-1 with TRBJ2-7, with D hard to call. V was shortened by 1 base and J by 0 bases, with 7 bases between the two germline ends. The CDR3 covers 14 residues. CDR1 MGHRA and CDR2 YSYEKL come from the germline V gene. The CDR3 loop is CASSQVTTSYEQYF. CDR3 sequence (DNA): TGCGCCAGCAGCCAAGTTACGACCTCCTACGAGCAGTACTTC.

Ten or more counts support this clonotype. The V call is TRBV7-2, the J call TRBJ2-7; 8 nucleotides match TRBD2. The germline V gene has CDR1 SGHTA and CDR2 FQGNSA. Trimming removed 3 bases from V and 0 bases from J; junction bases left unmatched: 4. The CDR3 is made up of 15 amino acids. CDR3 DNA: TGTGCCAGCAGCTTGACTAGCGTCTACTCCTACGAGCAGTACTTC. This translates into CASSLTSVYSYEQYF.

The chain links TRBV6-1 to TRBJ1-6; 7 positions match TRBD1. The CDR3 is made up of 15 amino acids. Germline V gene data show CDR1 as MNHNS and CDR2 as SASEGT. With V trimmed by 6 bases and J by 2 bases, 4 bases remained unmatched. CDR3 nucleotide sequence: TGTGCCAGCAGGACAGGGTCCCCCTATAATTCACCCCTCCACTTT. This translates into CASRTGSPYNSPLHF.

This clonotype was seen at least ten times. The chain joins TRBV20-1 to TRBJ1-1; D is uncertain. The V and J ends lost 3 bases and 4 bases respectively, with 12 bases between them. This CDR3 is built from 13 residues. Per germline, CDR1 DFQATT and CDR2 SNEGSKA (reference sequence). The CDR3 region has the DNA TGCAGTGCTAGCGAGGGAGAGGCCACTGAAGCTTTCTTT. Its translation is CSASEGEATEAFF.

With respect to this clonotype: Possible read error: a much larger clone is one base away. This chain links TRBV5-6 with TRBJ1-2, with D maybe TRBD1 (6 bases). This CDR3 comprises 15 residues. With 4 bases removed from V and 7 bases from J, the gap between germline ends came to 20 bases. The germline gives CDR1 SGHDT, CDR2 YYEEEE. In DNA, the CDR3 is TGTGCCAGCAGCGATCTTCTACAGGGAGTGGGTGGCTACACCTTC. It specifies CASSDLLQGVGGYTF.

This clonotype was observed many times. The CDR3 sequence is CASSLHPSGGAPETQYF. The CDR3 DNA follows: TGTGCCAGCAGCCTACACCCTAGCGGGGGGGCCCCAGAGACCCAGTACTTC. J is TRBJ2-5 and V is TRBV6-2 or TRBV6-3; 12 nucleotides match TRBD2. The CDR3 is made up of 17 amino acids. Germline V gene lookup returns CDR1 MNHEY and CDR2 SVGEGT. With 6 bases clipped from V and 4 bases from J, the junction kept 12 bases outside the gene matches.

The chain uses TRBV6-1 and TRBJ1-1; tentative D call: TRBD1 (5 bases). V was clipped by 6 bases and J by 1 base, with 15 bases between them. From germline, CDR1 is MNHNS and CDR2 SASEGT. The CDR3 length is 15 residues. CDR3 sequence reads: CASRVDSNGNTEAFF. CDR3 DNA sequence: TGTGCCAGCAGAGTAGACAGTAATGGGAACACTGAAGCTTTCTTT.

There are many counts of this clonotype. The chain joins TRBV9 to TRBJ2-6; the D is unclear. The CDR3 runs to 18 residues. The V end was cut by 2 bases, the J end by 0 bases, with 15 bases between. Germline CDR1 and CDR2: SGDLS and YYNGEE. In DNA form, the CDR3 reads TGTGCCAGCAGCGTGGCCCCAGCCCGCAACTCTGGGGCCAACGTCCTGACTTTC. Amino acids: CASSVAPARNSGANVLTF.

This chain uses TRBV18 with TRBJ2-5; TRBD1 is a possible D gene (6 bases). The end of the DNA fits TRBJ2-7 better, so the J call may be wrong. The CDR3 consists of 15 residues. From germline, CDR1 is KGHSH and CDR2 LQKENI. The CDR3: CASSQEQGSANEQYF. CDR3 sequence (DNA): TGTGCCAGCTCACAAGAACAGGGTTCGGCGAACGAGCAGTACTTC.

At least ten counts were recorded for this clonotype. The genes are TRBV10-2 and TRBJ2-7; D is unresolved. V was shortened by 10 bases and J by 2 bases, with 12 bases between the two germline ends. The CDR3 length is 12 residues. Per germline, CDR1 WSHSY and CDR2 SAAADI. As DNA, the CDR3 is TGCGCCACCCACAAGTACCCCTACGAGCAGTACTTC. Residues: CATHKYPYEQYF.

The chain combines TRBV20-1 with TRBJ2-7; a weak D match, TRBD2 (6 bases). CDR3 length: 14 residues. Germline V gives CDR1 DFQATT, CDR2 SNEGSKA (reference sequence). The CDR3 bases are TGCAGCGCCACATCCCGGACGGGGGCCTACGAGCAGTACTTC. It codes for CSATSRTGAYEQYF.

This clonotype occurred many times. V gene TRBV12-3 or TRBV12-4 combines with J gene TRBJ1-6; no clear D. There are 14 residues in the CDR3. V dropped 0 bases and J dropped 10 bases, with 10 bases sitting between them. CDR3 bases: TGTGCCAGCAGTTTAGCTTCCTCGGGATCACCCCTCCACTTT. This encodes CASSLASSGSPLHF.

Ten or more counts support this clonotype. The gene calls are TRBV11-2 and TRBJ2-4; 7 positions match TRBD1. V shed 5 bases, J shed 5 bases, and the junction held 9 bases outside the gene matches. The germline V gene encodes CDR1 SGHAT and CDR2 FQNNGV. This CDR3 has 15 residues. CDR3 sequence (DNA): TGTGCCAGCAGCCGGCAACAGGGGACCGAAAACATTCAGTACTTC. This gives the protein CASSRQQGTENIQYF.

On this clonotype itself: This could be a read error, since a much larger clone is one nucleotide away. The chain has TRBV6-1 and TRBJ1-6; D is perhaps TRBD1 (6 bases). Germline assignment: CDR1 MNHNS and CDR2 SASEGT. The CDR3 consists of 14 residues. For the CDR3, the DNA is TGTACCAGCAGTAGTACAGGGATTAATTCACCCCTCCACTTT. Its protein is CTSSSTGINSPLHF.

Ten or more counts support this clonotype. This sequence joins TRBV20-1 and TRBJ1-1, with TRBD1 matching 9 bases. Per germline, CDR1 DFQATT and CDR2 SNEGSKA (reference sequence). There are 13 residues in the CDR3. After removal of 5 bases from V and 2 bases from J, the junction contained 3 bases not matched to a gene. CDR3 in DNA: TGCAGTGCTCGGACAGGGGAAAACACTGAAGCTTTCTTT. Its protein product is CSARTGENTEAFF.

This clonotype appeared many times. The chain uses TRBV12-3 or TRBV12-4 and TRBJ1-1; possible D gene TRBD1, 6 bases. The CDR3 contains 15 residues. The V and J ends lost 7 bases and 1 base respectively, with 16 bases between them. The CDR3 is CASTTPGQKNTEAFF. Written as DNA, the CDR3 is TGTGCCAGCACCACCCCCGGACAGAAGAACACTGAAGCTTTCTTT.

The chain is built from TRBV20-1 and TRBJ2-7, with D unclear. The CDR3 is made up of 12 amino acids. Germline lookup yields CDR1 DFQATT and CDR2 SNEGSKA (reference sequence). The V end was cut by 3 bases, the J end by 1 base, with 7 bases between. Here the CDR3 DNA reads TGCAGTGCTAGCGCGAATTCCTACGAGCAGTACTTC. Protein product: CSASANSYEQYF.

The table lists this clonotype with many counts. The V gene is TRBV20-1, the J gene TRBJ1-5; D is undetermined. The CDR3 has 14 amino acids. Trimming cost V 6 bases and J 5 bases, with 17 bases left between them. Germline assignment: CDR1 DFQATT and CDR2 SNEGSKA (reference sequence). The CDR3 DNA reads as TGCAGTGCCCCTACTGATAGGGCCTATCAGCCCCAGCATTTT. It translates to CSAPTDRAYQPQHF.